This TCR beta chain was profiled in a study of blood T cell repertoires in COVID-19. The CDR3 contains 14 residues. Germline assignment: CDR1 MDHEN and CDR2 SYDVKM. The ends were cut back, 4 bases at V and 3 bases at J, with 10 bases in the middle. Produced via immunoSEQ multiplex PCR; TCRdb's table is partial and in-frame only. Altogether 120,000 to 150,000 clones are present, approximately 90% being singletons, with the ten largest covering about 4%. Specimen: PBMCs or T cells enriched from blood (not recorded which). The chain links TRBV28 to TRBJ2-1; D possibly corresponds to TRBD1 (5 bases). This clonotype was sampled from a woman in her thirties or forties who had been exposed to COVID-19. The CDR3 DNA is TGTGCCAGCAGTTCTCCAGGGAACTACAATGAGCAGTTCTTC. Encoded protein: CASSSPGNYNEQFF. Supplemented by reference TRBV28 and TRBJ2-1, the full variable domain reads DVKVTQSSRYLVKRTGEKVFLECVQDMDHENMFWYRQDPGLGLRLIYFSYDVKMKEKGDIPEGYSVSREKKERFSLILESASTNQTSMYLCASSSPGNYNEQFFGPGTRLTVL.